This T cell receptor beta chain was captured by sequencing in a study of regulatory T cells in long-lasting Graves disease. Study-wide background: Persistent Graves' disease required over 5 years of antithyroid drugs and positive TSH receptor antibodies. Points from the study as a whole: Among samples with persistent disease, TRBV28, TRBJ1-2 and TRBJ2-5 were favored.

TCR beta libraries were built with iRepertoire HTBI primers and Arm-PCR of CDR3 regions. Methods used by the authors: The samples yielded about 63 TRBV and 13 to 15 TRBJ segments. Each CDR3 protein gets one entry after TCRdb re-called the multiplex PCR reads with MiXCR. The V and J calls were not made by the authors but by TCRdb's processing. The sample has 390,000 or so distinct CDR3 sequences, 23% seen once. This clonotype was observed many times. Its antigen is not known. Time point specified: persistent/refractory GD, antithyroid drugs over 5 years with positive TRAb. Researchers made the TCR library from RNA that was extracted from PBMCs. Germline CDR1 MDHEN, CDR2 SYDVKM. The CDR3 spans 14 residues. V was pared by 6 bases and J by 0 bases, with 11 bases between.

This chain connects TRBV28 to TRBJ1-1; D unclear. The specimen was peripheral blood mononuclear cells (PBMCs), collected when the disease was refractory, from a patient treated with antithyroid drugs. The receptor was isolated from a woman in her 40s with Graves disease. Here the CDR3 reads CASSLINLNTEAFF. In DNA form, the CDR3 reads TGTGCCAGCAGCCTGATTAACCTGAACACTGAAGCTTTCTTT.